Each of the 26 T cell receptor beta chains below was sequenced from the same sample in a study of early T cells in non-severe SARS-CoV-2 infection. MiXCR, applied by TCRdb to the 5' RACE reads, yields one record per CDR3 protein. Among 75,000 or so distinct CDR3 sequences listed, around 10% were seen once. This sample comprised whole blood, obtained at baseline. The receptors were sampled from an adult who was a healthcare worker with PCR-confirmed SARS-CoV-2 infection or an uninfected control (not recorded which).

This clonotype was observed at least ten times. The chain has TRBV5-1 and TRBJ2-3; D might be TRBD2 (6 bases). The length of the CDR3 is 15 residues. V lost 3 bases and J 0 bases, leaving 11 bases between the germline ends. The germline V gene has CDR1 SGHRS and CDR2 YFSETQ. The CDR3 here is CASSSLADSTDTQYF. DNA for the CDR3: TGCGCCAGCAGCTCCTTAGCGGATAGCACAGATACGCAGTATTTT.

V usage is TRBV29-1 and J usage is TRBJ1-1; no clear D. The CDR3 is 14 amino acids. V was cut by 2 bases and J by 1 base, with 11 bases left in between. The germline V gene encodes CDR1 SQVTM and CDR2 ANQGSEA. CDR3 coding DNA: TGCAGCGTTGAAACTGTATTGGGGAACACTGAAGCTTTCTTT. Protein: CSVETVLGNTEAFF.

This clonotype has just a few counts. The rearrangement links TRBV20-1 to TRBJ2-2; D might be TRBD1 or TRBD2, each matching 6 bases. This CDR3 has 15 residues. Trimming shortened V by 0 bases and J by 6 bases, and 14 bases separated the two germline ends. Germline values: CDR1 DFQATT, CDR2 SNEGSKA (reference sequence). CDR3 sequence reads: CSAREGRGPSGELFF. As DNA, the CDR3 is TGCAGTGCTAGAGAAGGTCGGGGGCCCTCCGGGGAGCTGTTTTTT.

The chain links TRBV29-1 to TRBJ1-4; tentative D call: TRBD1 (5 bases). V was pared by 0 bases and J by 5 bases, with 7 bases between. The CDR3 covers 13 residues. Germline loops: CDR1 SQVTM, CDR2 ANQGSEA. CDR3 sequence (DNA): TGCAGCGTTGAAGATGGGGGAAATGAAAAACTGTTTTTT. This sequence encodes CSVEDGGNEKLFF.

This clonotype was counted only a few times. The rearrangement joins TRBV29-1 to TRBJ2-3; 9 nucleotides agree with TRBD1. The CDR3 extends over 12 amino acids. The V gene end was trimmed by 7 bases and the J gene end by 4 bases; junction bases not matched to a gene: 3. CDR1 and CDR2 (germline): SQVTM, ANQGSEA. CDR3 protein: CSGRQGADTQYF. The DNA of the CDR3 is TGCAGCGGACGACAGGGGGCAGATACGCAGTATTTT.

At least ten counts were recorded for this clonotype. The chain has TRBV6-6 and TRBJ2-3; a weak D match, TRBD2 (6 bases). V lost 7 bases and J lost 3, with 17 bases in between. The CDR3 runs 15 residues. Germline lookup yields CDR1 MNHNY and CDR2 SVGAGI (reference sequence). This CDR3 reads CASIRRDFGTDTQYF. CDR3 sequence (DNA): TGTGCCAGCATCCGGCGGGATTTCGGAACAGATACGCAGTATTTT.

This clonotype was seen ten or more times. The chain uses TRBV19 and TRBJ2-3; the match to TRBD2 covers 8 bases. V shed 2 bases and J 0 bases; nucleotides not matched to a gene: 7. This CDR3 is built from 17 residues. The germline V gene has CDR1 LNHDA and CDR2 SQIVND (reference sequence). CDR3 amino acids: CASSISGRGFSTDTQYF. The CDR3 DNA reads TGTGCCAGTAGTATAAGCGGGAGAGGTTTTAGCACAGATACGCAGTATTTT.

This clonotype was detected only a few times. The chain joins TRBV12-3 or TRBV12-4 to TRBJ1-2; D uncertain. CDR3 length equals 12 residues. Trimming cost V 2 bases and J 8 bases, with 9 bases left between them. CDR3 nucleotide sequence: TGTGCCAGCAGTTTACTGGCAGGCGGCTACACCTTC. Encoded protein: CASSLLAGGYTF.

The chain employs TRBV19 and TRBJ2-4; 7 bases fit TRBD1. The J segment lost 0 bases and the V segment lost 5 bases, leaving 4 bases of the junction unmatched. The CDR3 sequence is 15 residues long. Germline CDR1 LNHDA, CDR2 SQIVND (reference sequence). CDR3 in DNA: TGTGCCAGTAGTCGTACAGGGGTAGCCAAAAACATTCAGTACTTC. Translating it yields CASSRTGVAKNIQYF.

The table lists this clonotype with a few counts. This sequence joins TRBV5-6 and TRBJ2-1, with D tentatively TRBD1 (5 bases). Trimming took 1 base from V and 6 from J, leaving 14 bases between them. From germline, CDR1 is SGHDT and CDR2 YYEEEE. The length of the CDR3 is 15 residues. This CDR3 reads CASSLRQGLRNEQFF. In nucleotides, the CDR3 is TGTGCCAGCAGCTTGCGGCAGGGTCTCCGCAATGAGCAGTTCTTC.

This clonotype was detected ten times or more. The genes are TRBV6-5 and TRBJ1-4; D not resolved. This CDR3 contains 16 residues. The germline V gene encodes CDR1 MNHEY and CDR2 SVGAGI. Trimming took off 6 bases at V and 0 bases at J, with 14 bases between the two ends. CDR3 loop: CASRNRPGPTNEKLFF. CDR3 DNA sequence: TGTGCCAGCAGAAATCGACCAGGCCCAACTAATGAAAAACTGTTTTTT.

The chain is built from TRBV20-1 and TRBJ2-3, with a possible D match to TRBD2 (6 bases). Germline V gene data show CDR1 as DFQATT and CDR2 as SNEGSKA (reference sequence). This CDR3 is built from 15 residues. V gave up 3 bases and J gave up 3 bases, with 16 bases separating them. Here the CDR3 reads CSASGLSGKTDTQYF. For the CDR3, the DNA is TGCAGTGCTAGCGGGCTTAGCGGTAAGACAGATACGCAGTATTTT.

This clonotype was counted ten times or more. The chain joins TRBV5-1 to TRBJ2-7; D gene uncertain. The CDR3 runs 13 residues. V lost 1 base to trimming and J lost 2 bases, with 7 bases between them. Germline values: CDR1 SGHRS, CDR2 YFSETQ. The CDR3 coding sequence is TGCGCCAGCAGCTTGCCCCAGACCTACGAGCAGTACTTC. The encoded protein is CASSLPQTYEQYF.

This clonotype turned up a few times. The J gene is TRBJ2-2, the V gene TRBV7-9, with 11 bases matching TRBD2. Germline V gene data show CDR1 as SEHNR and CDR2 as FQNEAQ (reference sequence). With 5 bases clipped from V and 5 bases from J, the junction kept 7 bases outside the gene matches. The CDR3 is 16 residues long. The DNA of the CDR3 is TGTGCCAGCAGCCATAAACTAGCGGGGGAAACCGGGGAGCTGTTTTTT. As protein: CASSHKLAGETGELFF.

The chain employs TRBV5-6 and TRBJ2-4; perhaps TRBD2 as D (6 bases). The V and J ends lost 9 bases and 10 bases respectively, with 20 bases between them. The germline V gene encodes CDR1 SGHDT and CDR2 YYEEEE. CDR3 size: 13 residues. The CDR3 coding sequence is TGTGCCACGAGAGCTCGCGGGGAGTCGATTCAGTACTTC. Amino acids: CATRARGESIQYF.

This clonotype has a handful of counts. The chain uses TRBV4-1 and TRBJ2-3; D is possibly TRBD2 (7 bases). The CDR3 has 16 residues. Trimming pared 4 bases from V and 1 base from J, leaving 15 bases between. CDR1 is MGHRA, CDR2 YSYEKL, per germline. For the CDR3, the DNA is TGCGCCAGCAGCCTCCGCGGGGGCCGGGGCACAGATACGCAGTATTTT. Protein: CASSLRGGRGTDTQYF.

The chain employs TRBV11-2 and TRBJ1-2; no definite D call. The CDR3 runs to 13 residues. Per the germline V gene, CDR1 is SGHAT and CDR2 is FQNNGV. Trimming took 5 bases from V and 3 from J, leaving 10 bases between them. CDR3 amino acids: CASSQQSYYGYTF. In nucleotides, the CDR3 is TGTGCCAGCAGCCAACAGAGTTACTATGGCTACACCTTC.

A few counts support this clonotype. The rearrangement links TRBV28 to TRBJ2-2; D unresolved. Between the trimmed V and J ends, which lost 8 bases and 5 bases, there was a span of 15 bases. CDR1 is MDHEN and CDR2 is SYDVKM in the germline V gene. This CDR3 is built from 14 residues. CDR3 amino acids: CASGPLTVTGELFF. CDR3 in DNA: TGTGCCAGCGGACCCCTAACAGTGACCGGGGAGCTGTTTTTT.

The chain joins TRBV10-2 to TRBJ2-7; 9 nucleotides line up with TRBD1. V shed 6 bases and J 4 bases; nucleotides not matched to a gene: 7. The germline V gene encodes CDR1 WSHSY and CDR2 SAAADI. CDR3 size: 14 residues. The CDR3 DNA sequence: TGCGCCAGCAGGGTGGGACAGGGCCCATACGAGCAGTACTTC. It encodes CASRVGQGPYEQYF.

This clonotype was detected a few times. This chain uses TRBV3-1 with TRBJ1-1; D unresolved. Germline V CDR1 and CDR2: LGHDT, YNNKEL (reference sequence). Between the trimmed V and J ends, which lost 5 bases and 4 bases, there was a span of 14 bases. This CDR3 has 14 amino acids. The CDR3 coding sequence is TGTGCCAGCAGCACTCTTAGAGGATCCACTGAAGCTTTCTTT. Residues: CASSTLRGSTEAFF. Together with reference TRBV3-1 and TRBJ1-1, the CDR3 gives the full variable domain: DTAVSQTPKYLVTQMGNDKSIKCEQNLGHDTMYWYKQDSKKFLKIMFSYNNKELIINETVPNRFSPKSPDKAHLNLHINSLELGDSAVYFCASSTLRGSTEAFFGQGTRLTVV.

This clonotype has ten or more counts. V usage is TRBV20-1 and J usage is TRBJ1-1; no clear D gene. The V and J ends lost 3 bases and 7 bases respectively, with 6 bases between them. Germline V CDR1 and CDR2: DFQATT, SNEGSKA (reference sequence). This CDR3 has 10 residues. DNA for the CDR3: TGCAGTGCTAGTATAGGTGAAGCTTTCTTT. Its translation: CSASIGEAFF.

In its sample, this clonotype was seen a few times. The genes are TRBV20-1 and TRBJ2-5; 8 bases align to TRBD2. Looked up from germline, CDR1 is DFQATT and CDR2 is SNEGSKA (reference sequence). CDR3 size: 12 residues. The CDR3 nucleotides are TGCTCACTAGCGGCGCTCCAAGAGACCCAGTACTTC. Encoded protein: CSLAALQETQYF.

This clonotype was detected many times. This chain uses TRBV28 with TRBJ2-7; D is tentatively TRBD1 or TRBD2 (5 bases each). This CDR3 is 14 amino acids long. CDR1 MDHEN and CDR2 SYDVKM come from the germline V gene. Trimming took off 3 bases at V and 0 bases at J, with 9 bases between the two ends. This CDR3 is CASSLSGTSYEQYF. In DNA, the CDR3 is TGTGCCAGCAGTTTGTCCGGGACCTCCTACGAGCAGTACTTC.

V and J are TRBV5-1 and TRBJ1-2; tentative D call: TRBD1 (6 bases). The germline V and J ends were trimmed by 4 bases and 5 bases, with 18 bases remaining between them. The CDR3 runs 15 residues. Germline CDR1 and CDR2: SGHRS and YFSETQ. The CDR3 bases are TGCGCCAGCAGCACTGGGGGCCGGCCGACGTATGGCTACACCTTC. Its translation is CASSTGGRPTYGYTF.

This clonotype was detected only a few times. The junction and the germline gene differ at one end; a read error may be behind it. The V and J genes are TRBV12-3 or TRBV12-4 and TRBJ2-5; D is uncertain. The CDR3 covers 11 residues. DNA for the CDR3: TGTGCCAGCAGTTTATTGGCTCGGATGAACTTC. Translating it yields CASSLLARMNF.

CDR3 in amino acids: CAIRPKLAASYNEQFF. CDR3 DNA sequence: TGTGCCATCAGACCGAAACTAGCAGCCTCCTACAATGAGCAGTTCTTC. This sequence joins TRBV10-3 and TRBJ2-1, with D possibly being TRBD2 (6 bases). The germline V gene encodes CDR1 ENHRY and CDR2 SYGVKD. This CDR3 is built from 16 residues. V was cut by 6 bases and J by 0 bases, with 15 bases left in between.